These 19 T cell receptor beta chains were sequenced from one sample in a study of post-analysis software for immune sequencing data. Study outcomes and limitations: Four or five TRBV segments, TRBV5-6, TRBV5-1 and TRBV20-1 among them, were found more frequent in patients than controls.

For these TCRs, the target antigens are not known. The authors incorporated unique molecular identifiers into the TCR beta cDNA libraries. TCRdb independently ran MiXCR on the PCR reads; one entry per CDR3 protein. The profile shows over 300,000 distinct CDR3 sequences, 30% to 45% of them singletons. Sequencing input: blood. Every receptor here comes from a girl aged 5-17 years with multiple sclerosis.

This clonotype has a handful of counts. The rearrangement links TRBV7-2 to TRBJ2-1; tentative D call: TRBD2 (5 bases). The CDR3 length is 15 residues. Germline CDR1 and CDR2: SGHTA and FQGNSA. V lost 6 bases and J 3 bases, leaving 15 bases between the germline ends. CDR3 in DNA: TGTGCCAGCAGTTTATTCAGGACTGGCTACAATGAGCAGTTCTTC. This encodes CASSLFRTGYNEQFF.

The rearrangement uses TRBV5-1 and TRBJ2-4; no definite D call. The CDR3 contains 14 residues. V gave up 0 bases and J gave up 1 base, with 5 bases separating them. From germline, CDR1 is SGHRS and CDR2 YFSETQ. The CDR3 nucleotides read TGCGCCAGCAGCTTGGAGGTCGCCAAAAACATTCAGTACTTC. Residues: CASSLEVAKNIQYF.

The chain combines TRBV7-9 with TRBJ2-1; D possibly corresponds to TRBD2 (7 bases). The V gene's germline CDR1 is SEHNR and CDR2 FQNEAQ (reference sequence). The CDR3 covers 17 residues. V was pared by 0 bases and J by 5 bases, with 17 bases between. The DNA for the CDR3 is TGTGCCAGCAGCTTAGCGCGGTCGGGGGGCGCAAACAATGAGCAGTTCTTC. Amino acid sequence: CASSLARSGGANNEQFF.

V gene TRBV6-2 or TRBV6-3 combines with J gene TRBJ1-1, with TRBD1 identical over 10 bases. Unmatched junction bases numbered 2, after V lost 2 bases and J lost 5 bases. CDR1 and CDR2 (germline): MNHEY, SVGEGT. This CDR3 spans 14 amino acids. CDR3 DNA: TGTGCCAGCAGTTACGTGGACAGGGGGACTGAAGCTTTCTTT. This translates into CASSYVDRGTEAFF.

This clonotype was recorded at least ten times. The chain links TRBV7-2 to TRBJ2-1, with D possibly being TRBD1 (6 bases). This CDR3 spans 14 amino acids. The germline V gene has CDR1 SGHTA and CDR2 FQGNSA. Trimming pared 5 bases from V and 10 bases from J, leaving 18 bases between. CDR3 in DNA: TGTGCCAGCAGCGTGGGACACCATTCCCTCGAGCAGTTCTTC. This codes for CASSVGHHSLEQFF.

This clonotype was recorded only once. The V gene is TRBV6-2 or TRBV6-3, the J gene TRBJ2-7, with 7 positions matching TRBD2. Losses at the gene ends were 8 bases for V and 5 bases for J; bases not matched to a gene: 12. The length of the CDR3 is 14 residues. Germline V lookup: CDR1 MNHEY, CDR2 SVGEGT. The CDR3 reads CASPPRDYVNEQYF. The DNA for the CDR3 is TGTGCCAGCCCCCCCCGGGACTACGTTAACGAGCAGTACTTC.

The chain is built from TRBV5-4 and TRBJ1-6; D unresolved. Germline loops: CDR1 SGHNT, CDR2 YYREEE (reference sequence). V was trimmed by 0 bases and J by 10 bases, leaving 8 bases between them. The CDR3 runs to 13 residues. CDR3 amino acids: CASSLGAQSPLHF. CDR3 bases: TGTGCCAGCAGCTTGGGGGCACAATCACCCCTCCACTTT.

This clonotype came up a few times. The chain combines TRBV7-2 with TRBJ2-5; D is ambiguous. The CDR3 extends over 16 amino acids. The germline V gene encodes CDR1 SGHTA and CDR2 FQGNSA. V was trimmed by 3 bases and J by 0 bases, leaving 14 bases between them. The CDR3 bases are TGTGCCAGCAGCTTCGGTGGGATTAAGTACCAAGAGACCCAGTACTTC. Its protein is CASSFGGIKYQETQYF.

V gene TRBV28 combines with J gene TRBJ2-3; no definite D call. The germline CDR1 and CDR2 sequences are MDHEN and SYDVKM. V was clipped by 6 bases and J by 2 bases, with 15 bases between them. The CDR3 is 15 amino acids. The DNA of the CDR3 is TGTGCCAGCAGCGCAGCCTACCTTCCCACAGATACGCAGTATTTT. This encodes CASSAAYLPTDTQYF.

This clonotype was detected only a few times. The rearrangement joins TRBV24-1 to TRBJ2-7, with a weak D call TRBD1 (5 bases). Near its end, the DNA agrees better with TRBJ2-5, so the J call may be wrong. Germline CDR1 KGHDR, CDR2 SFDVKD. CDR3 length equals 13 residues. CDR3 sequence: CATSDQGLETQYF. The CDR3 DNA reads TGTGCCACCAGTGATCAGGGTTTGGAGACCCAGTACTTC.

This chain connects TRBV29-1 to TRBJ2-2, with D tentatively TRBD1 (5 bases). Germline CDR1 and CDR2: SQVTM and ANQGSEA. The V gene lost 5 bases and the J gene lost 0 bases, with 13 bases spanning the gap. The CDR3 contains 15 residues. The CDR3 is CSVKPRGANTGELFF. In nucleotides, the CDR3 is TGCAGCGTTAAACCTAGGGGCGCGAACACCGGGGAGCTGTTTTTT.

This clonotype was detected only a few times. The chain combines TRBV18 with TRBJ2-7, with 7 bases fitting TRBD2. The DNA end is a closer match to TRBJ2-5, so the J assignment may be wrong. Germline V gives CDR1 KGHSH, CDR2 LQKENI. The CDR3 spans 15 residues. The CDR3 here is CASSPARGDQETQYF. CDR3 DNA: TGTGCCAGCTCACCAGCCCGGGGGGATCAAGAGACCCAGTACTTC.

This chain connects TRBV7-2 to TRBJ1-2, with a possible D match to TRBD1 (6 bases). CDR1 is SGHTA and CDR2 is FQGNSA in the germline V gene. V lost 3 bases and J lost 3, with 14 bases in between. CDR3 length: 15 amino acids. For the CDR3, the DNA is TGTGCCAGCAGCTTGGGGGCAGGGATAGACTATGGCTACACCTTC. It specifies CASSLGAGIDYGYTF.

The chain is built from TRBV7-2 and TRBJ2-5; TRBD1 agrees at 7 bases. Germline lookup yields CDR1 SGHTA and CDR2 FQGNSA. Germline trimming cut 2 bases from V and 5 bases from J; bases unmatched to any gene: 8. This CDR3 has 15 amino acids. The CDR3 DNA reads TGTGCCAGCAGCTTACGGCAGGGGGAAGAGGAGACCCAGTACTTC. Translation gives CASSLRQGEEETQYF.

The chain couples TRBV20-1 to TRBJ1-6; 9 positions match TRBD1. The CDR3 is 16 amino acids. CDR1 and CDR2 (germline): DFQATT, SNEGSKA (reference sequence). The V gene end was trimmed by 2 bases and the J gene end by 9 bases; junction bases not matched to a gene: 11. CDR3 coding DNA: TGCAGTGCTAGACGCCAACTTACAGGGGGCAGTTCACCCCTCCACTTT. Its translation: CSARRQLTGGSSPLHF.

This clonotype has only a few counts. The chain links TRBV11-1 to TRBJ1-1, with a weak D call TRBD1 (6 bases). Trimming took 5 bases from V and 1 from J, leaving 8 bases between them. The CDR3 runs 13 residues. Germline V gene sequence: CDR1 SGHAT, CDR2 FQDESV (reference sequence). In DNA, the CDR3 is TGTGCCAGCAGCAAGACAGGGAACACTGAAGCTTTCTTT. It codes for CASSKTGNTEAFF.

The rearrangement links TRBV4-1 to TRBJ1-2, with 9 positions matching TRBD1. Germline CDR1 is MGHRA and CDR2 is YSYEKL. The CDR3 is made up of 15 amino acids. Trimming took 0 bases from V and 8 from J; bases not matched to a gene: 7. This CDR3 reads CASSQEPGQGSGYTF. The CDR3 DNA sequence: TGCGCCAGCAGCCAAGAACCGGGACAGGGTTCCGGCTACACCTTC.

The rearrangement uses TRBV29-1 and TRBJ2-5; perhaps TRBD1 as D (6 bases). The germline V gene encodes CDR1 SQVTM and CDR2 ANQGSEA. The V and J ends lost 7 bases and 4 bases respectively, with 22 bases between them. The CDR3 is made up of 15 amino acids. This chain's CDR3 is CSASSGTYGRETQYF. CDR3 nucleotides: TGCAGCGCTAGTTCCGGGACATATGGACGAGAGACCCAGTACTTC.

The chain employs TRBV12-3 or TRBV12-4 and TRBJ1-2; D remains unclear. The CDR3 has 14 amino acids. V lost 1 base and J lost 5, with 11 bases in between. The CDR3 DNA reads TGTGCCAGCAGTTTAGGGTCTTACAGTTATGGCTACACCTTC. Translation: CASSLGSYSYGYTF.